These 23 T cell receptor beta chains share one sample of origin, sequenced in a study of T cells in Graves' hyperthyroidism and ophthalmopathy. The CDR3 regions of TCR beta were amplified from RNA transcripts. TCR CDR3 underwent first-round RT-PCR with the HTBI primer set. TCRdb reprocessed the multiplex PCR reads with MiXCR, giving one entry per CDR3 protein. The sample records 750,000 to 900,000 distinct CDR3 sequences, 35% to 45% being singletons. The specimen was blood. All receptors come from a man aged 18 to 29 with Graves' hyperthyroidism.

Regarding this clonotype: The germline gene is not matched at one end of the junction; a read error may be the cause. This chain links TRBV10-2 with TRBJ2-7; 9 bases map to TRBD2. Germline V gene sequence: CDR1 WSHSY, CDR2 SAAADI. The CDR3 length is 15 residues. The CDR3 DNA follows: TGTGCCAGCAGCCAAGCCCTAGCGGGGTCCTACGAGCAGTACTTC. It is translated as CASSQALAGSYEQYF.

This chain's CDR3 is CASRLVGTEAFF. CDR3 nucleotide sequence: TGTGCCAGCAGGCTCGTGGGCACTGAAGCTTTCTTT. The V call is TRBV25-1, the J call TRBJ1-1; D gene unclear. Trimming shortened V by 6 bases and J by 4 bases, and 9 bases separated the two germline ends. This CDR3 spans 12 amino acids. Germline V gene lookup returns CDR1 MGHDK and CDR2 SYGVNS.

This clonotype was counted once. The chain is built from TRBV20-1 and TRBJ1-4; 9 nucleotides line up with TRBD1. Germline CDR1 reads DFQATT; CDR2 reads SNEGSKA (reference sequence). There are 14 residues in the CDR3. V was clipped by 4 bases and J by 7 bases; unmatched bases: 7. Written as DNA, the CDR3 is TGCAGTGCTACCGTGGGACAGGGCTCTGAAAAACTGTTTTTT. Residues: CSATVGQGSEKLFF.

This clonotype was counted at least ten times. The gene calls are TRBV29-1 and TRBJ2-7; no reliable D call. The CDR3 consists of 11 residues. CDR1 and CDR2 (germline): SQVTM, ANQGSEA. V lost 4 bases and J lost 4, with 8 bases in between. The CDR3 region has the DNA TGCAGCGTTGTTTTGGGGTACGAGCAGTACTTC. Encoded protein: CSVVLGYEQYF.

V and J are TRBV7-9 and TRBJ2-7, with 8 bases fitting TRBD2. Germline lookup yields CDR1 SEHNR and CDR2 FQNEAQ (reference sequence). This CDR3 has 15 amino acids. The junction had 9 bases not matched to a gene; V was cut back by 4 bases and J by 4 bases. Written as DNA, the CDR3 is TGTGCCAGCAGCTCGGGAGGGCGGCGGCAATACGAGCAGTACTTC. This encodes CASSSGGRRQYEQYF.

The chain carries TRBV25-1 and TRBJ2-7; D is possibly TRBD1 (5 bases). Germline V gene sequence: CDR1 MGHDK, CDR2 SYGVNS. The CDR3 is 14 residues long. V lost 4 bases to trimming and J lost 2 bases, with 12 bases between them. CDR3 sequence (DNA): TGTGCCAGCAGTGCTTCTGACAGTACCTACGAGCAGTACTTC. It yields the protein CASSASDSTYEQYF.

This clonotype was seen repeatedly, ten times or more. The chain links TRBV2 to TRBJ2-7; 9 nucleotides align to TRBD1. This CDR3 has 13 residues. With V trimmed by 9 bases and J by 3 bases, 6 bases remained unmatched. Germline-derived CDR1 and CDR2 are SNHLY and FYNNEI. As DNA, the CDR3 is TGTGCCAGTAACCGGGACAGGGACTACGAGCAGTACTTC. Encoded protein: CASNRDRDYEQYF.

This clonotype was observed at least ten times. The rearrangement uses TRBV15 and TRBJ1-5; TRBD1 agrees at 7 bases. V was pared by 6 bases and J by 7 bases, with 12 bases of the junction left unmatched. Germline V gene lookup returns CDR1 LNHNV and CDR2 YYDKDF (reference sequence). This CDR3 spans 15 amino acids. The CDR3 DNA is TGTGCCACCAGTCCCGGACAGGCCCCGGACCAGCCCCAGCATTTT. Encoded protein: CATSPGQAPDQPQHF.

V usage is TRBV2 and J usage is TRBJ2-2, with TRBD2 identical over 14 bases. Germline V gene sequence: CDR1 SNHLY, CDR2 FYNNEI. The CDR3 runs 15 residues. Trimming took 6 bases from V and 6 from J; bases not matched to a gene: 3. The CDR3 DNA sequence: TGTGCCAGCAGGGGACTAGCGGGAGACCCCGGGGAGCTGTTTTTT. The encoded protein is CASRGLAGDPGELFF.

This clonotype has only a few counts. The chain carries TRBV9 and TRBJ1-6; TRBD1 might be the D (6 bases). The germline CDR1 and CDR2 sequences are SGDLS and YYNGEE. The CDR3 length is 15 residues. The V end was cut by 2 bases, the J end by 9 bases, with 15 bases between. The CDR3 here is CASSVSGAPGSPLHF. CDR3 sequence (DNA): TGTGCCAGCAGCGTCTCAGGGGCCCCTGGTTCACCCCTCCACTTT. Full variable domain (missing parts from reference TRBV9 and TRBJ1-6): DSGVTQTPKHLITATGQRVTLRCSPRSGDLSVYWYQQSLDQGLQFLIQYYNGEERAKGNILERFSAQQFPDLHSELNLSSLELGDSALYFCASSVSGAPGSPLHFGNGTRLTVT.

Note on this clonotype: One end of the junction varies from germline; a read error may be responsible. The J gene is TRBJ2-5, the V gene TRBV10-3; maybe TRBD2 (6 bases). From germline, CDR1 is ENHRY and CDR2 SYGVKD. CDR3 length: 17 residues. In nucleotides, the CDR3 is TGTGCCAGCAGTTCCACCTCGACTAGTCAGAGGGTGGGGACCCAGTACTTC. This encodes CASSSTSTSQRVGTQYF.

This clonotype was found a few times. This chain links TRBV7-9 with TRBJ1-1; 8 bases are a match to TRBD1. Germline loops: CDR1 SEHNR, CDR2 FQNEAQ (reference sequence). The CDR3 spans 16 residues. V lost 3 bases and J lost 1; bases outside the gene matches: 7. CDR3 nucleotide sequence: TGTGCCAGCAGCTTCCCCTCCGGGACAGGGAACACTGAAGCTTTCTTT. Its protein is CASSFPSGTGNTEAFF.

This clonotype has at least ten counts. The V and J genes are TRBV7-2 and TRBJ2-2, with D tentatively TRBD2 (6 bases). The V end was cut by 1 base, the J end by 8 bases, with 11 bases between. CDR1 and CDR2 (germline): SGHTA, FQGNSA. CDR3 length: 14 residues. CDR3 in amino acids: CASSLGGGIGELFF. CDR3 sequence (DNA): TGTGCCAGCAGCTTAGGGGGCGGGATTGGGGAGCTGTTTTTT.

The sample holds a few counts of this clonotype. This chain uses TRBV12-3 or TRBV12-4 with TRBJ1-2, with TRBD1 identical over 7 bases. The CDR3 has 13 amino acids. Trimming removed 6 bases from V and 4 bases from J; junction bases left unmatched: 5. The CDR3 loop reads CASRPDRTYGYTF. CDR3 in DNA: TGTGCCAGCAGACCGGACAGGACCTATGGCTACACCTTC.

Points on this clonotype: A much bigger clone sits one base away, suggesting this may be a read error. The V and J genes are TRBV29-1 and TRBJ2-7; TRBD2 agrees at 7 bases. Trimming took 7 bases from V and 0 from J; bases not matched to a gene: 9. The germline CDR1 and CDR2 sequences are SQVTM and ANQGSEA. This CDR3 is 14 amino acids long. The CDR3 sequence: CSAMLADTSYEQYF. The CDR3 DNA is TGCAGCGCGATGCTAGCGGACACCTCCTACGAGCAGTACTTC.

The chain links TRBV20-1 to TRBJ2-7; 10 bases line up with TRBD2. Unmatched junction bases numbered 8, after V lost 5 bases and J lost 1 base. CDR1 is DFQATT, CDR2 SNEGSKA, per germline (reference sequence). The CDR3 is 15 amino acids. Here the CDR3 DNA reads TGCAGTGCTGGATTAACTAGCGGGATTTCCTACGAGCAGTACTTC. Encoded protein: CSAGLTSGISYEQYF.

In regard to this clonotype: A read error is likely, as this CDR3 ends without the conserved phenylalanine or tryptophan. It is unclear where the CDR3 begins or ends on the DNA, so no DNA is shown, and the CDR3 is as TCRdb lists it. The genes are TRBV7-9 and TRBJ1-3; the table's TRBD1 call for D was not verified on the DNA. The germline V gene encodes CDR1 SEHNR and CDR2 FQNEAQ (reference sequence). Ends included, the CDR3 has 9 residues. This CDR3 reads CASSLRTGQ.

This clonotype showed up just once. The chain is built from TRBV2 and TRBJ1-1, with no clear D. The CDR3 covers 13 residues. CDR1 is SNHLY, CDR2 FYNNEI, per germline. V was pared by 5 bases and J by 5 bases, with 12 bases between. The CDR3: CASSFGSQTEAFF. In nucleotides, the CDR3 is TGTGCCAGCAGTTTCGGGAGCCAAACTGAAGCTTTCTTT.

This clonotype turned up a few times. The J gene is TRBJ2-7, the V gene TRBV5-1; TRBD1 aligns across 8 bases. The CDR3 is made up of 15 amino acids. Trimming removed 0 bases from V and 6 bases from J; junction bases left unmatched: 8. CDR1 and CDR2 from the germline V gene are SGHRS and YFSETQ. The CDR3 DNA is TGCGCCAGCAGCTTGGGGGGGACAGGAGGCACCGAGCAGTACTTC. Its protein is CASSLGGTGGTEQYF.

Notes on this clonotype: Sequence at one end of the junction differs from germline and may be a read error. The CDR3 spells CASSQDSSDSGNTIYF. CDR3 coding DNA: TGCGCCAGCAGCCAAGATAGTTCTGACTCTGGAAACACCATATATTTT. This chain connects TRBV7-2 to TRBJ1-3; D gene ambiguous. This CDR3 is 16 amino acids long. The germline CDR1 and CDR2 sequences are SGHTA and FQGNSA.

This chain links TRBV25-1 with TRBJ1-6, with D possibly being TRBD1 (5 bases). The CDR3 extends over 15 amino acids. V was cut by 1 base and J by 7 bases, with 11 bases left in between. The germline CDR1 and CDR2 sequences are MGHDK and SYGVNS. In nucleotides, the CDR3 is TGTGCCAGCAGTGAATTCGGGGGGTACAATTCACCCCTCCACTTT. Encoded protein: CASSEFGGYNSPLHF. The full variable domain, its missing parts supplied by reference TRBV25-1 and TRBJ1-6, is EADIYQTPRYLVIGTGKKITLECSQTMGHDKMYWYQQDPGMELHLIHYSYGVNSTEKGDLSSESTVSRIRTEHFPLTLESARPSHTSQYLCASSEFGGYNSPLHFGNGTRLTVT.

Comment on this clonotype: A much larger clone lies a single base off, so this may be a read error. J is TRBJ1-2 and V is TRBV6-5, with TRBD1 as a possible D gene (6 bases). Between the trimmed V and J ends, which lost 8 bases and 6 bases, there was a span of 10 bases. The CDR3 runs to 11 residues. Germline CDR1 MNHEY, CDR2 SVGAGI. The CDR3 DNA reads as TGTGCCAGCGCAGAGGGGGATGGCTACACCTTC. Protein: CASAEGDGYTF.

The CDR3 nucleotides read TGTGCCAGCAGGAAGACACTTTCTGGAAACACCATATATTTT. Translation gives CASRKTLSGNTIYF. This rearrangement joins TRBV6-1 to TRBJ1-3; D gene unclear. V gave up 6 bases and J gave up 1 base, with 10 bases separating them. This CDR3 comprises 14 residues. CDR1 and CDR2 from the germline V gene are MNHNS and SASEGT.